One and the same sample provided the 5 T cell receptor beta chains below, sequenced in a study of beta chain features in type 1 diabetes (dated by TCRdb to about 2018). Libraries were built with the immunoSEQ multiplex PCR assay. The entire isolated RNA was reverse transcribed using the High Capacity cDNA Reverse Transcription Kit, and thus expressed TCRB transcripts were sequenced. The table comes from immuneACCESS by way of TCRdb, which keeps in-frame sequences with V and J called. Part of the clones is missing from these tables; in studies checked, under half for an unresolved V gene and the rest for unknown reasons. The sample table holds a few hundred thousand clones, of which over 12% were seen once. The ten largest make up approximately 0.019% of the sample. The specimen was naive CD4+ T cells from blood. Taken with the paper, the label for cell subset or site translates to: true naive CD4+ T cells. These receptors were obtained from a woman aged 18-30 years in good health.

The rearrangement joins TRBV29-1 to TRBJ2-1, with unresolved D. Per the germline V gene, CDR1 is SQVTM and CDR2 is ANQGSEA. The CDR3 length is 14 residues. The germline V and J ends were trimmed by 3 bases and 0 bases, with 9 bases remaining between them. The DNA of the CDR3 is TGCAGCGTTGACACCCCGAGCTCCTACAATGAGCAGTTCTTC. Translating gives CSVDTPSSYNEQFF.

Details on this clone: Other DNA sequences from this sample encode an identical CDR3 as well. V usage is TRBV28 and J usage is TRBJ1-5; 7 nucleotides align to TRBD1. CDR1 is MDHEN, CDR2 SYDVKM, per germline. CDR3 length: 14 amino acids. The V and J ends lost 6 bases and 1 base, in that order; junction bases with no gene match: 3. This chain's CDR3 is CASSRDRSNQPQHF. CDR3 nucleotides: TGTGCCAGCAGCCGGGACAGAAGCAATCAGCCCCAGCATTTT.

V is TRBV7-9 and J is TRBJ2-1; possible D gene TRBD1, 6 bases. The CDR3 covers 14 residues. V was pared by 4 bases and J by 3 bases, with 10 bases between. CDR1 SEHNR and CDR2 FQNEAQ come from the germline V gene (reference sequence). In DNA form, the CDR3 reads TGTGCCAGCAGCTCGGACAGTGTCTACAATGAGCAGTTCTTC. Residues: CASSSDSVYNEQFF. Full variable domain (remainder filled in from reference TRBV7-9 and TRBJ2-1): DTGVSQNPRHKITKRGQNVTFRCDPISEHNRLYWYRQTLGQGPEFLTYFQNEAQLEKSRLLSDRFSAERPKGSFSTLEIQRTEQGDSAMYLCASSSDSVYNEQFFGPGTRLTVL.

The J gene is TRBJ2-5, the V gene TRBV18; TRBD2 matches 7 bases. The CDR3 consists of 15 residues. V was pared by 2 bases and J by 1 base, with 4 bases of the junction left unmatched. Germline V lookup: CDR1 KGHSH, CDR2 LQKENI. The CDR3 nucleotides are TGTGCCAGCTCACCATTAGCGGGCCCCCAAGAGACCCAGTACTTC. As protein: CASSPLAGPQETQYF.

The chain is built from TRBV30 and TRBJ2-5, with D perhaps TRBD1 (5 bases). CDR1 is GTSNPN and CDR2 is SVGIG in the germline V gene (reference sequence). V gave up 2 bases and J gave up 1 base, with 14 bases separating them. This CDR3 has 15 residues. The CDR3, as DNA: TGTGCCTGGAGTTTAGGGGCGCTAGGCCAAGAGACCCAGTACTTC. It yields the protein CAWSLGALGQETQYF.